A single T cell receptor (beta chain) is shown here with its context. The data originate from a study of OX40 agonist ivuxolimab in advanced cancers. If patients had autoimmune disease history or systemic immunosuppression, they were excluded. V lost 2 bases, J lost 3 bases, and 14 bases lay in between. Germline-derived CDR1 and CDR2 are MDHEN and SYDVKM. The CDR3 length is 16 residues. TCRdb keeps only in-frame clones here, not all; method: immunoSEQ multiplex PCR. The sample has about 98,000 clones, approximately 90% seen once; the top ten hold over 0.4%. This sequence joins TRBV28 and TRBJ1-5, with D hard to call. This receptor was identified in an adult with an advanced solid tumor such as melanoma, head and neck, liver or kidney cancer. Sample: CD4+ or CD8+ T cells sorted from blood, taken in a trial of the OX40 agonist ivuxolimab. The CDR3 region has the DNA TGTGCCAGCAGTTTACCTGGGCGAGAGACCAATCAGCCCCAGCATTTT. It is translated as CASSLPGRETNQPQHF.